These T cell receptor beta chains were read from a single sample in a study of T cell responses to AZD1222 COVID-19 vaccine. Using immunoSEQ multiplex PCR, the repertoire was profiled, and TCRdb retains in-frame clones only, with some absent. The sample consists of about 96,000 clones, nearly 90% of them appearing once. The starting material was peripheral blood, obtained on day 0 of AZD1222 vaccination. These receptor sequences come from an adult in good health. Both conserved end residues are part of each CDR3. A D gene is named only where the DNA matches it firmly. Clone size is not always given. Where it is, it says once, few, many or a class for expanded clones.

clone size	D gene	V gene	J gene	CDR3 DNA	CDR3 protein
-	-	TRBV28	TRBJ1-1	TGTGCCAGCAGAATTAGGGGAGGGTGGAACACTGAAGCTTTCTTT	CASRIRGGWNTEAFF
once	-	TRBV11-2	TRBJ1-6	TGTGCCAGCAGCAGAGACGCTGGCTCCTATAATTCACCCCTCCACTTT	CASSRDAGSYNSPLHF
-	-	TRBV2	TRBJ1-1	TGTGCCAGCAGTGTTTTGTGGCTTGAAGCTTTCTTT	CASSVLWLEAFF
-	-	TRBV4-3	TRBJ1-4	TGCGCCAGCAGCCAGGGGGGCTGGAATAATGAAAAACTGTTTTTT	CASSQGGWNNEKLFF
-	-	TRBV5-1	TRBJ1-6	TGCGCCAGCAGCTTGGCTTCGGACACTTCACCCCTCCACTTT	CASSLASDTSPLHF
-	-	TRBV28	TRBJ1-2	TGTGCCAGCAGTTTCAAAAAATGGAAACAAGCGAACTATGGCTACACCTTC	CASSFKKWKQANYGYTF
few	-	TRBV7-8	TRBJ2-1	TGTGCCAGCAGCTTAGAGGGCGGGGACCACAATGAGCAGTTCTTC	CASSLEGGDHNEQFF
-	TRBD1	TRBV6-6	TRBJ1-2	TGTGCCAGCAGTCCCCAGCAACCTGGACAGGGGTCTTCTAACTATGGCTACACCTTC	CASSPQQPGQGSSNYGYTF
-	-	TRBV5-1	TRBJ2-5	TGCGCCAGCAGCTTCGGGACACTGCAAGAGACCCAGTACTTC	CASSFGTLQETQYF
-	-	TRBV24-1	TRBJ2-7	TGTGCCACCAGTGATACAGGGTACTACGAGCAGTACTTC	CATSDTGYYEQYF
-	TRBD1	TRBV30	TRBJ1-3	TGTGCCTGGAGCGGGACAGTTGGAAACACCATATATTTT	CAWSGTVGNTIYF
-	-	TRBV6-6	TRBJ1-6	TGTGCCAGCAGTTCGGGACGGCATAATTCACCCCTCCACTTT	CASSSGRHNSPLHF
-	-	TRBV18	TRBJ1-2	TGTGCCAGCTCACCACAGGGGGCTAACTATGGCTACACCTTC	CASSPQGANYGYTF
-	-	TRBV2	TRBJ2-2	TGTGCCAGCAGTGTGGCCGCAAGGAACACCGGGGAGCTGTTTTTT	CASSVAARNTGELFF
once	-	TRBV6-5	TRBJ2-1	TGTGCCAGCAGCGAGGACCCCTACAATGAGCAGTTCTTC	CASSEDPYNEQFF
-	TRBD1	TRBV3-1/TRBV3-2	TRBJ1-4	TGTGCCAGCAGCCAAGGCCGCGGACAGGGTAATGAAAAACTGTTTTTT	CASSQGRGQGNEKLFF
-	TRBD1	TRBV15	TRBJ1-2	TGTGCCACCCACCGGGGACAGGGGGCTGGCGGCTACACCTTC	CATHRGQGAGGYTF
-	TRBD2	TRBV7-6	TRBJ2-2	TGTGCCAGCAGCGGCCTCTTAGCGGGGGGCTCCGGGGAGCTGTTTTTT	CASSGLLAGGSGELFF
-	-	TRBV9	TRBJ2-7	TGTGCCAGCAGTCTTAGCACAGGGAGCGAGCAGTACTTC	CASSLSTGSEQYF
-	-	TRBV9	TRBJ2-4	TGTGCCAGCAGCGTAGGGACCTTAGCCAAAAACATTCAGTACTTC	CASSVGTLAKNIQYF
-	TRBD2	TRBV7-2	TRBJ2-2	TGTGCCAGCAGCCCCTCGACTAGCGGGGACTCCACCGGGGAGCTGTTTTTT	CASSPSTSGDSTGELFF
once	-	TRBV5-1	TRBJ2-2	TGCGCCAGCAGACAGGCGAACACCGGGGAGCTGTTTTTT	CASRQANTGELFF